The present TCR beta chain was sequenced within a study of cytomegalovirus exposure and HLA in healthy donors. These donors were members of the roughly 120-subject validation cohort, a group separate from the approximately 700-subject first cohort. There are 17 residues in the CDR3. The germline V gene encodes CDR1 MGHRA and CDR2 YSYEKL. V lost 1 base to trimming and J lost 3 bases, with 19 bases between them. In this sample, this clone turned up once. What it recognizes is unknown. This table comes from immunoSEQ multiplex PCR, and its TCRdb copy is limited to in-frame clones, with some not included. The data hold almost 75,000 clones, with around four fifths observed a single time. Study results and caveats: Some TCR beta chains (roughly 150 of them) were listed as cytomegalovirus-associated.

The V and J genes are TRBV4-1 and TRBJ2-7; maybe TRBD1 (5 bases). The receptor was isolated from a man under 40 in good health and CMV-seronegative. The sequenced material came from PBMCs. The CDR3, as DNA: TGCGCCAGCAGCCAAGTTCAGGGCTTCGGGCTAATCTACGAGCAGTACTTC. This codes for CASSQVQGFGLIYEQYF.